Detailed here is one T cell receptor beta chain. As yet, its antigen is unknown. Sorted-subset replicate PCR reactions contained 200 ng DNA, corresponding to approximately 30,000 T cell genomes. Only in-frame clones appear in the TCRdb table, and some are missing; sequencing was by immunoSEQ multiplex PCR. The data contain some 660,000 clones, 55% to 85% of them singletons. The ends were cut back, 5 bases at V and 2 bases at J, with 18 bases in the middle. Germline V gene data show CDR1 as LNHDA and CDR2 as SQIVND (reference sequence). The CDR3 is 16 residues long. These data are taken from a study of shared clonotypes between healthy human individuals. Study observations and caveats: The authors sampled blood alone, and tissue repertoires likely differ. Clonotype sharing levels among donors were expected to vary with sequencing depth. The sharing of 4.5% to 5.5% of naive CD4 clonotypes was seen across a handful of donors.

The rearrangement links TRBV19 to TRBJ1-2, with a tentative D call TRBD1 (5 bases). Input material: memory CD4+ T cells sorted from blood. This sample's subset: CD45RA-negative fraction. The sequence was obtained from a woman aged 30 to 39 in good health. CDR3 amino acids: CASSPQELSRNYGYTF. CDR3 bases: TGTGCCAGTAGTCCACAGGAGCTTTCGAGGAACTATGGCTACACCTTC.